This T cell receptor (beta chain) emerged from a study of cytomegalovirus exposure and HLA in healthy donors. Turning to the study itself: There were around 100 million unique TCR beta sequences, drawn from around 180 million T cells, in an earlier analysis.

Healthy bone marrow donors supplied every sample. CDR3 length equals 14 residues. From germline, CDR1 is MNHEY and CDR2 SVGAGI. V dropped 6 bases and J dropped 5 bases, with 16 bases sitting between them. Comments on this clone: Its antigen is unknown.

In the PCR, 60 Vbeta and 13 Jbeta primers were used. Repertoires were generated with immunoSEQ multiplex PCR, while TCRdb's copy carries only in-frame clones and drops some. Among 160,000 or so clones listed, 70% to 90% were seen once. Study results and caveats: Presence/absence analyses took donor sequencing depth as roughly uniform. In an earlier analysis, most TCR beta V segments were productive about 90% or about 30% of the time.

This receptor was taken from a woman in her thirties in good health and CMV-seronegative. Sequenced sample: PBMCs. The V and J genes are TRBV6-5 and TRBJ1-1; weak D call: TRBD1 (5 bases). The chain's CDR3 is CASSPAGRRTEAFF. Written as DNA, the CDR3 is TGTGCCAGCAGCCCAGCGGGGCGACGGACTGAAGCTTTCTTT.